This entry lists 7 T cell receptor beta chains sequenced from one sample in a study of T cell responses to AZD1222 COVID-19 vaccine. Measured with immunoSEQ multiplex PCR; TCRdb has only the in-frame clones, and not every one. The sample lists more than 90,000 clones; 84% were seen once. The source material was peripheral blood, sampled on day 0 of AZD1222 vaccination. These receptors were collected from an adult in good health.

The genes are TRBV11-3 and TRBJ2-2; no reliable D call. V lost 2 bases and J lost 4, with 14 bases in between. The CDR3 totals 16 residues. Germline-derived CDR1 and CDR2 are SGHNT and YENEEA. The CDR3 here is CASSLRAAGFTGELFF. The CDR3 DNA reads TGTGCCAGCAGCTTAAGGGCGGCAGGTTTCACCGGGGAGCTGTTTTTT.

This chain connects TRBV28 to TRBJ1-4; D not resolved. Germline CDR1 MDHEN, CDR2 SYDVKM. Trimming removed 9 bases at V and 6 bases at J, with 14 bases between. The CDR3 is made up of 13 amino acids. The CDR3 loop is CASYGAPHEKLFF. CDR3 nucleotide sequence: TGTGCCAGTTATGGCGCCCCTCATGAAAAACTGTTTTTT. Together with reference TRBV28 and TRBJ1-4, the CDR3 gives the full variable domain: DVKVTQSSRYLVKRTGEKVFLECVQDMDHENMFWYRQDPGLGLRLIYFSYDVKMKEKGDIPEGYSVSREKKERFSLILESASTNQTSMYLCASYGAPHEKLFFGSGTQLSVL.

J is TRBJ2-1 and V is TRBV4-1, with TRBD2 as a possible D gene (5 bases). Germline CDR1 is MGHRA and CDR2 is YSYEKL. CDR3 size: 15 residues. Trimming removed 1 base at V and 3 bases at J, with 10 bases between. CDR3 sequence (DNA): TGCGCCAGCAGCCAAGCGAGGGTCCGCTACAATGAGCAGTTCTTC. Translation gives CASSQARVRYNEQFF.

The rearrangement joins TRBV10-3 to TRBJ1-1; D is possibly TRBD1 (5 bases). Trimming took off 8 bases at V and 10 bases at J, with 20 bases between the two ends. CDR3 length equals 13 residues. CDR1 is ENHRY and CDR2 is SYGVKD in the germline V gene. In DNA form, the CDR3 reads TGTGCCATCGGAAACCGGGACCTCGAGGCAGCTTTCTTT. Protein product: CAIGNRDLEAAFF.

Here the CDR3 reads CSARSRFEAFF. CDR3 coding DNA: TGCAGTGCTAGATCAAGGTTTGAAGCTTTCTTT. The rearrangement links TRBV20-1 to TRBJ1-1; no reliable D call. Germline CDR1 reads DFQATT; CDR2 reads SNEGSKA (reference sequence). Trimming stripped 2 bases from V and 7 bases from J, with 8 bases between. The CDR3 runs 11 residues.

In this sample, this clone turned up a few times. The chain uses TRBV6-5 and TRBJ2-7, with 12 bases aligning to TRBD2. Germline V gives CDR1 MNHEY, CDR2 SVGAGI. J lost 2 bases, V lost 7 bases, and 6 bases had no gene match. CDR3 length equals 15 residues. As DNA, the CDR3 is TGTGCCAGCACCGATTCTAGCGGGGGGGCCTACGAGCAGTACTTC. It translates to CASTDSSGGAYEQYF.

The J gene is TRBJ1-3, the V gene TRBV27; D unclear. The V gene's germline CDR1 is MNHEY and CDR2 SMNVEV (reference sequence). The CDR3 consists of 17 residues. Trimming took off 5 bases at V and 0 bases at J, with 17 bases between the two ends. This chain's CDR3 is CASSRRHYESSGNTIYF. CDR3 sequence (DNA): TGTGCCAGCAGTCGGAGACACTACGAGAGCTCTGGAAACACCATATATTTT.